A single sample is the source of the 26 T cell receptor beta chains below, sequenced in a study of Graves' ophthalmopathy and Graves' hyperthyroidism. RNA transcripts served as template for amplifying TCR beta CDR3 sequences. Second-round multiplex PCR came after a first-round RT-PCR that employed HTBI primers. TCRdb re-derived calls from the multiplex PCR reads in MiXCR, one entry per CDR3 protein. The profile shows about 550,000 distinct CDR3 sequences, 35% to 45% of them singletons. The sequencing sample was made of peripheral blood or thyroid tissue (not recorded which). Source of these receptors: an adult man with Graves' hyperthyroidism.

This clonotype has a handful of counts. The gene calls are TRBV30 and TRBJ1-1, with D possibly TRBD1 on 5 matching bases. V was clipped by 5 bases and J by 8 bases, with 9 bases between them. The CDR3 length is 10 residues. Germline loops: CDR1 GTSNPN, CDR2 SVGIG (reference sequence). CDR3 residues: CAWAGTEAFF. The CDR3, as DNA: TGTGCCTGGGCCGGGACCGAAGCTTTCTTT.

There are many counts of this clonotype. The chain carries TRBV4-1 and TRBJ2-7, with D unclear. The V gene's germline CDR1 is MGHRA and CDR2 YSYEKL. The CDR3 covers 15 residues. V was trimmed by 4 bases and J by 1 base, leaving 14 bases between them. CDR3 protein: CASSLLSRASYEQYF. The DNA of the CDR3 is TGCGCCAGCAGCCTCCTTAGCCGGGCGTCCTACGAGCAGTACTTC.

This clonotype appeared many times. The rearrangement joins TRBV6-1 to TRBJ2-5, with D possibly TRBD1 on 6 matching bases. There are 16 residues in the CDR3. Germline CDR1 reads MNHNS; CDR2 reads SASEGT. V lost 1 base to trimming and J lost 4 bases, with 16 bases between them. The CDR3 sequence is CASSEDVQGSRETQYF. The CDR3, as DNA: TGTGCCAGCAGTGAAGATGTACAGGGAAGTCGAGAGACCCAGTACTTC.

This rearrangement joins TRBV29-1 to TRBJ2-7; D gene unclear. The CDR3 spans 9 residues. CDR1 and CDR2 from the germline V gene are SQVTM and ANQGSEA. Trimming cost V 8 bases and J 7 bases, with 9 bases left between them. The chain's CDR3 is CSLNEEQYF. The CDR3 DNA follows: TGCAGCTTGAACGAGGAGCAGTACTTC.

In its sample, this clonotype was seen a few times. The genes are TRBV4-1 and TRBJ1-3, with D unresolved. Trimming took 3 bases from V and 8 from J, leaving 17 bases between them. CDR3 length: 15 residues. Germline assignment: CDR1 MGHRA and CDR2 YSYEKL. In DNA form, the CDR3 reads TGCGCCAGCAGCCATCCCCCTGCGGGAGGAGACACCATATATTTT. Its translation: CASSHPPAGGDTIYF.

This clonotype occurred a few times. The J gene is TRBJ2-2, the V gene TRBV6-5; D is undetermined. The V end was cut by 0 bases, the J end by 3 bases, with 5 bases between. CDR3 length equals 14 residues. Germline loops: CDR1 MNHEY, CDR2 SVGAGI. The CDR3 sequence is CASSYSVYTGELFF. Written as DNA, the CDR3 is TGTGCCAGCAGTTACTCGGTATACACCGGGGAGCTGTTTTTT.

CDR3 sequence (DNA): TGCGCCAGCCGGCCGTCCGGGTTCGGGGCCAACGTCCTGACTTTC. Amino acids: CASRPSGFGANVLTF. The V call is TRBV5-1, the J call TRBJ2-6; D uncertain. CDR3 size: 15 residues. Trimming cost V 7 bases and J 4 bases, with 15 bases left between them. Germline assignment: CDR1 SGHRS and CDR2 YFSETQ.

CDR3 in amino acids: CASSPNSYGYTF. CDR3 nucleotides: TGTGCCAGCAGCCCCAACTCCTATGGCTACACCTTC. V and J are TRBV7-6 and TRBJ1-2, with D unresolved. This CDR3 region has 12 residues. Deletions cut 5 bases from V and 4 bases from J, with 8 bases between. Germline V gene sequence: CDR1 SGHVS, CDR2 FNYEAQ.

V is TRBV10-3 and J is TRBJ2-5, with 11 bases identical to TRBD1. The CDR3 consists of 17 residues. With 10 bases clipped from V and 3 bases from J, the junction kept 16 bases outside the gene matches. Looked up from germline, CDR1 is ENHRY and CDR2 is SYGVKD. This chain's CDR3 is CASTSLGTGGIEETQYF. The CDR3 coding sequence is TGTGCCAGCACCTCCCTCGGGACAGGGGGTATCGAAGAGACCCAGTACTTC.

This clonotype was seen at least ten times. J is TRBJ2-6 and V is TRBV7-8; TRBD1 agrees at 10 bases. Germline-derived CDR1 and CDR2 are SGHVS and FQNEAQ. This CDR3 region has 17 residues. V dropped 3 bases and J dropped 4; count of bases not matched to a gene: 6. The CDR3 is CASSFRQGAPGANVLTF. The CDR3, as DNA: TGTGCCAGCAGCTTTAGACAGGGGGCGCCGGGGGCCAACGTCCTGACTTTC.

This clonotype was seen repeatedly, ten times or more. The chain recombines TRBV5-1 with TRBJ2-7; the D gene is possibly TRBD2 (6 bases). This CDR3 has 14 amino acids. Trimming stripped 4 bases from V and 6 bases from J, with 17 bases between. The germline V gene has CDR1 SGHRS and CDR2 YFSETQ. For the CDR3, the DNA is TGCGCCAGCAGCGGGGAAAGTCGGGAGATCGAGCAGTACTTC. This gives the protein CASSGESREIEQYF.

This clonotype was recorded many times. This chain links TRBV5-8 with TRBJ2-2; 12 bases map to TRBD2. V shed 6 bases, J shed 4 bases, and the junction held 4 bases outside the gene matches. Germline loops: CDR1 SGHTS, CDR2 YDEGEE. The CDR3 spans 15 residues. The CDR3 spells CASKGTSGSTGELFF. The CDR3 region has the DNA TGTGCCAGCAAGGGGACTAGCGGGTCCACCGGGGAGCTGTTTTTT.

Many counts were recorded for this clonotype. The chain carries TRBV5-8 and TRBJ2-5, with 7 bases identical to TRBD2. The CDR3 is 14 residues long. CDR1 and CDR2 (germline): SGHTS, YDEGEE. V was pared by 2 bases and J by 4 bases, with 5 bases of the junction left unmatched. CDR3 sequence (DNA): TGTGCCAGCAGCTTTTCGGGGAGGGGAGAGACCCAGTACTTC. Its protein product is CASSFSGRGETQYF.

The sample holds many counts of this clonotype. V usage is TRBV9 and J usage is TRBJ1-5, with D possibly being TRBD1 (6 bases). CDR1 and CDR2 (germline): SGDLS, YYNGEE. The CDR3 runs 17 residues. V lost 0 bases to trimming and J lost 2 bases, with 15 bases between them. CDR3 DNA: TGTGCCAGCAGCGTAGGAGCAGGGGCTTCGGGCAATCAGCCCCAGCATTTT. Translating it yields CASSVGAGASGNQPQHF.

As for this clonotype: The junction and the germline gene differ at one end; a read error may be behind it. The chain is built from TRBV7-6 and TRBJ2-2; possibly TRBD2 for D (5 bases). Germline V CDR1 and CDR2: SGHVS, FNYEAQ. The CDR3 has 12 amino acids. The CDR3, as DNA: TGTGCCAGCAGCTTGCAGGTCGGGGAGCTGCTTTTT. It translates to CASSLQVGELLF.

This clonotype showed up many times. The chain recombines TRBV7-9 with TRBJ1-2, with TRBD1 identical over 8 bases. Germline CDR1 is SEHNR and CDR2 is FQNEAQ (reference sequence). The ends lost 5 bases at V and 7 bases at J; junction bases unmatched: 9. The CDR3 covers 14 residues. The CDR3 is CASSIGAGGSGYTF. DNA for the CDR3: TGTGCCAGCAGCATAGGCGCAGGGGGCTCTGGCTACACCTTC.

As concerns this clonotype: A much larger clone lies one base from this, so it may be a read error. The V and J genes are TRBV7-2 and TRBJ2-5, with D perhaps TRBD2 (5 bases). CDR1 and CDR2 (germline): SGHTA, FQGNSA. The CDR3 has 15 amino acids. As DNA, the CDR3 is TGTGCCAGCAGTTTCAGAGGACTGGACCAAGAGACCCAGTGCTTC. Its translation: CASSFRGLDQETQCF.

This rearrangement joins TRBV7-2 to TRBJ2-7, with 9 bases that match TRBD1. Gene TRBJ2-1 matches the end of the DNA better, so the J call may be wrong. CDR1 and CDR2 (germline): SGHTA, FQGNSA. The CDR3 loop spans 16 amino acids. CDR3 sequence (DNA): TGTGCCAGCAGCTTAGAGGGGACAGGGAGGTACAATGAGCAGTTCTTC. Encoded protein: CASSLEGTGRYNEQFF.

This clonotype was seen a single time. The chain joins TRBV11-2 to TRBJ2-3; 10 bases are a match to TRBD2. Germline CDR1 is SGHAT and CDR2 is FQNNGV. The CDR3 loop spans 16 amino acids. Trimming removed 5 bases from V and 8 bases from J; junction bases left unmatched: 13. CDR3 nucleotides: TGTGCCAGCAGCATGGGGACTAGCGTTTTTTCTGGTACGCAGTATTTT. The encoded protein is CASSMGTSVFSGTQYF.

This clonotype was recorded many times. This chain uses TRBV5-8 with TRBJ2-5; D call uncertain. V lost 0 bases and J lost 2, with 8 bases in between. This CDR3 has 14 amino acids. CDR1 and CDR2 (germline): SGHTS, YDEGEE. The CDR3: CASSLGYGQETQYF. CDR3 coding DNA: TGTGCCAGCAGCTTGGGCTACGGACAAGAGACCCAGTACTTC.

This clonotype was observed at least ten times. Relative to the germline gene, one junction end is altered; a read error may explain this. The chain is built from TRBV7-7 and TRBJ2-2; D ambiguous. CDR1 and CDR2 (germline): SSHAT, FNYEAQ (reference sequence). This CDR3 region has 13 residues. CDR3 in DNA: TGTGCTAGCAGCTCCAAACCGGACGGGGAGCTGTTTTTT. This codes for CASSSKPDGELFF.

This chain joins TRBV20-1 and TRBJ2-6, with TRBD1 identical over 8 bases. The germline V gene encodes CDR1 DFQATT and CDR2 SNEGSKA (reference sequence). The CDR3 contains 16 residues. J lost 4 bases, V lost 5 bases, and 10 bases had no gene match. The CDR3 bases are TGCAGTGCTGGACAGGGAGGTGATATCGGGGCCAACGTCCTGACTTTC. It is translated as CSAGQGGDIGANVLTF.

The CDR3 loop reads CASSPPSRANYGYTF. As DNA, the CDR3 is TGTGCCAGCTCACCACCGAGCCGCGCTAACTATGGCTACACCTTC. The rearrangement joins TRBV18 to TRBJ1-2; D is undetermined. Germline CDR1 reads KGHSH; CDR2 reads LQKENI. This CDR3 contains 15 residues. Deletions cut 0 bases from V and 0 bases from J, with 8 bases between. Full variable domain (remainder filled in from reference TRBV18 and TRBJ1-2): NAGVMQNPRHLVRRRGQEARLRCSPMKGHSHVYWYRQLPEEGLKFMVYLQKENIIDESGMPKERFSAEFPKEGPSILRIQQVVRGDSAAYFCASSPPSRANYGYTFGSGTRLTVV.

The chain combines TRBV28 with TRBJ1-3, with D unresolved. The V end was cut by 1 base, the J end by 0 bases, with 10 bases between. The CDR3 is 16 residues long. Germline assignment: CDR1 MDHEN and CDR2 SYDVKM. The CDR3 protein is CASSLSFHYSGNTIYF. The CDR3 DNA sequence: TGTGCCAGCAGTTTATCGTTCCACTACTCTGGAAACACCATATATTTT.

The chain has TRBV19 and TRBJ2-1, with TRBD2 identical over 8 bases. Looked up from germline, CDR1 is LNHDA and CDR2 is SQIVND (reference sequence). With 5 bases clipped from V and 12 bases from J, the junction kept 9 bases outside the gene matches. This CDR3 comprises 13 residues. The CDR3 DNA sequence: TGTGCCAGTAGTCCAAATAGCGGGATAGGGCAGTTCTTC. It specifies CASSPNSGIGQFF.

The chain employs TRBV29-1 and TRBJ1-1; 7 positions match TRBD1. The CDR3 covers 14 residues. V lost 5 bases to trimming and J lost 0 bases; unmatched junction nucleotides: 6. Looked up from germline, CDR1 is SQVTM and CDR2 is ANQGSEA. The CDR3 is CSVSRGQLNTEAFF. In nucleotides, the CDR3 is TGCAGCGTTTCCCGGGGACAGTTGAACACTGAAGCTTTCTTT.